This section outlines one T cell receptor beta chain sequence together with its context. Its antigen is undetermined. Data came from immunoSEQ multiplex PCR; TCRdb stores just in-frame clones and leaves some out. The sample records 50,000 to 65,000 clones, roughly 86% being singletons. Germline V CDR1 and CDR2: LNHDA, SQIVND (reference sequence). V was clipped by 7 bases and J by 1 base, with 11 bases between them. This CDR3 has 14 amino acids. The data stem from a study of T cell responses to AZD1222 COVID-19 vaccine. Regarding the study as a whole: There were mostly white British donors and more females than males, and clonal diversity was possibly underestimated. A reported finding is that nearly half of spike-specific TCRs target unmutated variant regions.

The sequence was obtained from an adult who received the AZD1222 COVID-19 vaccine. The gene calls are TRBV19 and TRBJ1-3, with a possible D match to TRBD1 (5 bases). The source material was peripheral blood, sampled 28 days after the second AZD1222 dose. The CDR3 DNA follows: TGTGCCAGTAACGTGAGGGGTTCTGGAAACACCATATATTTT. Amino acid sequence: CASNVRGSGNTIYF. Full variable domain (remainder filled in from reference TRBV19 and TRBJ1-3): DGGITQSPKYLFRKEGQNVTLSCEQNLNHDAMYWYRQDPGQGLRLIYYSQIVNDFQKGDIAEGYSVSREKKESFPLTVTSAQKNPTAFYLCASNVRGSGNTIYFGEGSWLTVV.